This T cell receptor beta chain originates from a study of T-cell reconstitution after alpha-beta-depleted transplantation in children. Broader study findings: Some patients showed high day-60 TCRbeta diversity, which derived from surviving recipient T cells and thymic progenitors. Once a year had passed after transplant, T-cell counts and diversity came mostly from newly produced T cells. Alpha-beta T cells about two months after transplant reportedly derived from several hundred expanded graft clones.

With regard to this clonotype: Its antigen is still unknown. A much larger clone lies one base from this, so it may be a read error.

A TCRbeta library incorporating unique molecular identifiers was prepared. MiXCR, run by TCRdb on the PCR reads, gives a single entry per CDR3 protein. This table holds 100,000 or so distinct CDR3 sequences, less than 6% found once. Trimming took 5 bases from V and 4 from J; bases not matched to a gene: 9. Looked up from germline, CDR1 is SGHNT and CDR2 is YENEEA. The CDR3 runs to 16 residues. This clonotype originated in a female patient aged 2 to 10 who had a stem cell transplant for Fanconi anemia, so the T cells may come from the graft donor. The chain carries TRBV11-3 and TRBJ2-1; the match to TRBD2 covers 9 bases. The material sequenced was PBMCs, mostly from graft donor cells, taken 60 days after TCRalphabeta/CD19-depleted stem cell transplant. The CDR3, as DNA: TGTGCCAGCAGCCCACACTCTAGCGGGGTTTACAATGAGCAGTTCTTC. Its translation is CASSPHSSGVYNEQFF. The whole variable domain, filled in from reference TRBV11-3 and TRBJ2-1, reads EAGVVQSPRYKIIEKKQPVAFWCNPISGHNTLYWYLQNLGQGPELLIRYENEEAVDDSQLPKDRFSAERLKGVDSTLKIQPAELGDSAVYLCASSPHSSGVYNEQFFGPGTRLTVL.